What follows describes a single T cell receptor (beta chain). Its antigen is unidentified. Germline loops: CDR1 SNHLY, CDR2 FYNNEI. This CDR3 contains 15 residues. The source of the sample is a study of T cells expressing NK-cell markers. Study background: It was from sorted CD3+CD56+NKG2C+, CD3+CD56+NKG2C- and CD3+CD56-NKG2C+ T cells that TCR beta repertoires came. The eight sequenced donors comprised seven who were HCMV-seropositive and one who was seronegative.

5'RACE template switching with UMIs produced the TCR beta cDNA. From the 5' RACE reads, TCRdb lists one entry per CDR3 protein and no DNA. Its table records 550,000 to 600,000 distinct CDR3 sequences. Study results and limitations: In about six donors, dominant NKG2C+ clonotypes were roughly 1.0-8% of CD8+ T cells.

The V and J genes are TRBV2 and TRBJ2-1; TCRdb outputs TRBD1, but without DNA this stays unchecked. Source material: blood T cells: a sorted CD56 or NKG2C T cell subset, CD4+ or CD8+ T cells, or bulk PBMC T cells (not recorded which). The source of this sequence is a man aged 18 to 29 in good health. CDR3 amino acids: CASSGETGGYNEQFF.